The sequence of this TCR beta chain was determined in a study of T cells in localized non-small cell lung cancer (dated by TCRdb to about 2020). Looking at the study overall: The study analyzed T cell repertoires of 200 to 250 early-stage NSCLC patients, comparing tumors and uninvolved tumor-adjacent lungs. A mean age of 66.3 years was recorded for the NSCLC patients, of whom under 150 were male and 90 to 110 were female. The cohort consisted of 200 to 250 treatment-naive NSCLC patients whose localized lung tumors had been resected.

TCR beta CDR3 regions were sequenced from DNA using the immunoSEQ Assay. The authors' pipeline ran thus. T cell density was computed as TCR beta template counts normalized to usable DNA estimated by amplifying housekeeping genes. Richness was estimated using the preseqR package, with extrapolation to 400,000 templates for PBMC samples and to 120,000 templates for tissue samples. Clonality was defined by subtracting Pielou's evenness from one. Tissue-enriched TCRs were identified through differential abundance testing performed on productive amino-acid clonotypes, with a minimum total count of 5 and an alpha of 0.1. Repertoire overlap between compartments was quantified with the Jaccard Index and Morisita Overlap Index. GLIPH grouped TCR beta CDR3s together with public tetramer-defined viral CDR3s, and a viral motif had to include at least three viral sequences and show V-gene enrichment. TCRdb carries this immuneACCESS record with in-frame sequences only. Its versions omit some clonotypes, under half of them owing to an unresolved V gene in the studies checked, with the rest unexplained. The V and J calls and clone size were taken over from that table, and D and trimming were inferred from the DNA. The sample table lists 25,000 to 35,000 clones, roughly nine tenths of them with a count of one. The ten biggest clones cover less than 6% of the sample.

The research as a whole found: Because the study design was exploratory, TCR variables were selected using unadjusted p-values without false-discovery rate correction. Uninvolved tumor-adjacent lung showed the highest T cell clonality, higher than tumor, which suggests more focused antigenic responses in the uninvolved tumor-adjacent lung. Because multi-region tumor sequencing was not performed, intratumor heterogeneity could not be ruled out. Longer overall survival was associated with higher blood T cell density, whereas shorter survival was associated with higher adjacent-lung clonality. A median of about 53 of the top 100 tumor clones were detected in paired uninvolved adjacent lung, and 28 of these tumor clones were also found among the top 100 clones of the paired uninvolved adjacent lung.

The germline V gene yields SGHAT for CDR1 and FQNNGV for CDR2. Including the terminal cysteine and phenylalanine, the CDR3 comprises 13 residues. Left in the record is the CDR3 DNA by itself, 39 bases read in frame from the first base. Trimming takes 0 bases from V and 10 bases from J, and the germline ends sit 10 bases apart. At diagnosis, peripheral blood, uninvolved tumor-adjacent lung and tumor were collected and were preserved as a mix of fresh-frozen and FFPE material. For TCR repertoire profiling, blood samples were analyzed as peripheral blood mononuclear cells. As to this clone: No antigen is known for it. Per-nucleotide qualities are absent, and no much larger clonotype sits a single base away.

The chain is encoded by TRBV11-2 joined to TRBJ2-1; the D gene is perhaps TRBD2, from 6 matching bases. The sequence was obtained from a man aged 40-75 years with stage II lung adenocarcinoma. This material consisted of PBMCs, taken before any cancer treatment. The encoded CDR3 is CASSLELRGEQFF. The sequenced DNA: TGTGCCAGCAGCTTAGAGCTCCGGGGGGAGCAGTTCTTC. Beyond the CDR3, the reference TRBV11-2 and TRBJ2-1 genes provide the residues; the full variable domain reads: EAGVAQSPRYKIIEKRQSVAFWCNPISGHATLYWYQQILGQGPKLLIQFQNNGVVDDSQLPKDRFSAERLKGVDSTLKIQPAKLEDSAVYLCASSLELRGEQFFGPGTRLTVL.